Listed below are T cell receptor beta chains from one sample, sequenced in a study of blood T cell repertoires in COVID-19. The data were produced by immunoSEQ multiplex PCR, yet TCRdb's version contains in-frame clones alone and is incomplete. The profile covers under 15,000 clones, with 83% appearing a single time and 25% taken by the ten largest. Sequenced material: peripheral blood. These receptors all stem from a man aged 35 to 55 with active or convalescent COVID-19. Each CDR3 is given with its conserved first and last residue.

V gene	CDR3 length	J gene	CDR3 protein
TRBV3-1/TRBV3-2	14	TRBJ2-7	CASSQGGGPTPLYF
TRBV2	12	TRBJ2-5	CASSAQGETQYF
TRBV18	14	TRBJ1-1	CASSPQGQNTEAFF
TRBV7-9	13	TRBJ2-5	CASSLESGDHQYF
TRBV7-8	16	TRBJ2-5	CASSSVPPTVAETQYF
TRBV2	18	TRBJ2-5	CAKSPLLSAAMFQETQYF
TRBV5-5	14	TRBJ1-5	CASSHGQGPQPQHF
TRBV7-2	15	TRBJ2-5	CASSLGIQGQETQYF
TRBV7-2	14	TRBJ1-1	CASSFDRAWAEAFF
TRBV19	13	TRBJ2-1	CASSISTNNEQFF
TRBV9	21	TRBJ2-1	CASLSRQGPLRTSGRDNEQFF
TRBV5-1	13	TRBJ2-5	CASSSQGWETQYF
TRBV5-4	15	TRBJ2-7	CASSSTGTGVYEQYF
TRBV11-3	14	TRBJ1-5	CASSPGVGNQPQHF
TRBV2	13	TRBJ2-7	CASSGWRDYEQYF
TRBV4-3	16	TRBJ2-2	CASSQETGLATGELFF
TRBV7-3	18	TRBJ2-1	CASSLRRGLAGGPNEQFF
TRBV11-1	15	TRBJ2-1	CASSRAITERDEQFF
TRBV2	16	TRBJ1-3	CASSGGTGDFGNTIYF
TRBV4-3	15	TRBJ2-5	CASSQGSGRAETQYF
TRBV24-1	19	TRBJ2-3	CATSPSPGLAGGTTDTQYF
TRBV12-3/TRBV12-4	13	TRBJ2-3	CASSRANTDTQYF
TRBV19	16	TRBJ1-6	CASSHPRGGSDSPLHF
TRBV3-1/TRBV3-2	15	TRBJ1-2	CASSPESAGRGGYTF